Following are 9 T cell receptor beta chains from one sample sequenced in a study of glioma-infiltrating T cells after dendritic cell vaccination. The method was immunoSEQ multiplex PCR; TCRdb's version includes in-frame clones alone and lacks a portion of them. The data hold 70,000 to 95,000 clones, with roughly 91% observed a single time. The time point: after dendritic cell vaccination, including at tumor progression/relapse. The specimen comprised blood, sampled after dendritic cell vaccination. These receptors all stem from a human donor with glioblastoma.

The genes are TRBV5-1 and TRBJ1-1, with a possible D match to TRBD1 (6 bases). Looked up from germline, CDR1 is SGHRS and CDR2 is YFSETQ. With 5 bases removed from V and 1 base from J, the gap between germline ends came to 9 bases. The CDR3 length is 13 residues. CDR3: CASREQGNTEAFF. The CDR3 DNA follows: TGCGCCAGCAGGGAACAGGGGAACACTGAAGCTTTCTTT.

The chain joins TRBV6-6 to TRBJ1-2, with D possibly matching TRBD1 (6 bases). Trimming took off 6 bases at V and 2 bases at J, with 13 bases between the two ends. The CDR3 consists of 14 residues. Germline loops: CDR1 MNHNY, CDR2 SVGAGI (reference sequence). The CDR3 sequence is CASRRGGGNYGYTF. Here the CDR3 DNA reads TGTGCCAGCAGGAGGGGGGGCGGGAACTATGGCTACACCTTC.

V usage is TRBV10-3 and J usage is TRBJ1-4, with a weak D call TRBD1 (6 bases). V lost 2 bases, J lost 8 bases, and 15 bases lay in between. Germline loops: CDR1 ENHRY, CDR2 SYGVKD. This CDR3 is 15 amino acids long. CDR3: CAISEGSGQREKLFF. Here the CDR3 DNA reads TGTGCCATCAGTGAGGGGTCCGGACAGCGGGAAAAACTGTTTTTT.

This chain uses TRBV5-4 with TRBJ2-5; 8 nucleotides align to TRBD2. Looked up from germline, CDR1 is SGHNT and CDR2 is YYREEE (reference sequence). The CDR3 contains 16 residues. J lost 3 bases, V lost 4 bases, and 11 bases had no gene match. CDR3 sequence reads: CASSPRGAAGEETQYF. The CDR3 DNA is TGTGCCAGCAGCCCGCGGGGGGCAGCTGGAGAAGAGACCCAGTACTTC.

CDR3 sequence (DNA): TGTGCCAGCAGGGGACAGTTTAATGGCTACACCTTC. This codes for CASRGQFNGYTF. This rearrangement joins TRBV2 to TRBJ1-2; 7 bases are a match to TRBD1. In germline, CDR1 is SNHLY, CDR2 FYNNEI. V lost 6 bases, J lost 6 bases, and 4 bases stayed unmatched. The CDR3 is 12 residues long.

The chain carries TRBV7-3 and TRBJ1-2, with D maybe TRBD1 (5 bases). The CDR3 is 16 residues long. The V end was cut by 2 bases, the J end by 0 bases, with 13 bases between. Germline V CDR1 and CDR2: SGHTA, FQGTGA. The CDR3, as DNA: TGTGCCAGCAGCTTATCCTCCGCGACAGCTAACTATGGCTACACCTTC. Translation gives CASSLSSATANYGYTF.

The chain employs TRBV7-2 and TRBJ2-2; D is perhaps TRBD2 (5 bases). This CDR3 spans 15 amino acids. Germline V lookup: CDR1 SGHTA, CDR2 FQGNSA. V dropped 0 bases and J dropped 4 bases, with 9 bases sitting between them. The CDR3 is CASSLAPAGTGELFF. The CDR3 DNA reads as TGTGCCAGCAGCTTAGCGCCGGCGGGCACCGGGGAGCTGTTTTTT.

The chain carries TRBV5-4 and TRBJ2-7; 7 bases align to TRBD1. The V gene end was trimmed by 1 base and the J gene end by 2 bases; junction bases not matched to a gene: 9. CDR3 size: 16 residues. Germline V gene data show CDR1 as SGHNT and CDR2 as YYREEE (reference sequence). The chain's CDR3 is CASSLNRGSHPYEQYF. The CDR3 DNA is TGTGCCAGCAGCTTGAACAGGGGATCCCACCCCTACGAGCAGTACTTC.

The chain combines TRBV6-6 with TRBJ2-5, with TRBD1 matching 10 bases. This CDR3 is built from 15 residues. CDR1 and CDR2 (germline): MNHNY, SVGAGI (reference sequence). J gave up 4 bases and V 4 bases, and 6 bases lay outside the gene matches. DNA of the CDR3: TGTGCCAGCAGTTTCGAGACAGGGGGCCTAGAGACCCAGTACTTC. It encodes CASSFETGGLETQYF.